These 10 T cell receptor beta chains share one sample of origin, sequenced in a study of T cell repertoires in cytomegalovirus infection. For these receptors, no antigen is known. Using its own MiXCR run on the reads, TCRdb lists one record per CDR3 protein. The table has some 310,000 distinct CDR3 sequences, approximately 25% seen once; the top ten hold roughly 15%. The source material was cultured PBMCs, sampled from culture after CMV antigen stimulation. Receptors originate from a human donor in good health (CMV status not recorded). Some clones in this sample may be carry-over from other donors' samples.

The chain employs TRBV7-4 and TRBJ2-7, with D unresolved. Trimming cost V 4 bases and J 6 bases, with 7 bases left between them. The CDR3 has 11 residues. The germline gives CDR1 SGHVT, CDR2 SQSDAQ. CDR3 DNA: TGTGCCAGCAGCTACTTCTCCGAGCAGTACTTC. Translation: CASSYFSEQYF.

This clonotype was observed a handful of times. The V and J genes are TRBV9 and TRBJ2-7; 10 positions agree with TRBD2. The germline V gene has CDR1 SGDLS and CDR2 YYNGEE. V shed 7 bases and J 3 bases; nucleotides not matched to a gene: 13. The CDR3 is 16 residues long. The CDR3 DNA is TGTGCCAGCCCGGCCAGCGGGAGGGCCAAGGTCTACGAGCAGTACGTC. Protein product: CASPASGRAKVYEQYV.

This clonotype occurred a few times. The chain combines TRBV4-1 with TRBJ2-5, with 7 positions matching TRBD2. Germline V gives CDR1 MGHRA, CDR2 YSYEKL. This CDR3 comprises 15 residues. The V and J ends lost 2 bases and 5 bases, in that order; junction bases with no gene match: 8. The CDR3 sequence: CASSQPGLLRETQYF. CDR3 DNA: TGCGCCAGCAGCCAACCGGGACTACTGAGGGAGACCCAGTACTTC.

The gene calls are TRBV24-1 and TRBJ2-3, with a weak D call TRBD1 (5 bases). Germline V gene data show CDR1 as KGHDR and CDR2 as SFDVKD. There are 15 residues in the CDR3. The germline V and J ends were trimmed by 1 base and 6 bases, with 13 bases remaining between them. Here the CDR3 reads CATSDFPTDSDTQYF. The CDR3, as DNA: TGTGCCACCAGTGATTTCCCGACAGACTCCGATACGCAGTATTTT.

This chain links TRBV20-1 with TRBJ2-1, with TRBD1 matching over 7 bases. There are 15 residues in the CDR3. The germline gives CDR1 DFQATT, CDR2 SNEGSKA (reference sequence). Germline trimming cut 0 bases from V and 7 bases from J; bases unmatched to any gene: 9. CDR3 amino acids: CSARDLGTVRNEQFF. The CDR3 coding sequence is TGCAGTGCTAGAGATCTCGGGACAGTTAGGAATGAGCAGTTCTTC.

The V gene is TRBV15, the J gene TRBJ2-3, with a weak D call TRBD1 (5 bases). Deletions cut 0 bases from V and 4 bases from J, with 8 bases between. The CDR3 is 14 amino acids. The V gene's germline CDR1 is LNHNV and CDR2 YYDKDF (reference sequence). CDR3 nucleotides: TGTGCCACCAGCAGAGATCTAGGGGCAGATACGCAGTATTTT. This gives the protein CATSRDLGADTQYF.

This clonotype came up many times. This chain joins TRBV6-2 or TRBV6-3 and TRBJ1-5; D gene ambiguous. Per the germline V gene, CDR1 is MNHEY and CDR2 is SVGEGT. The CDR3 consists of 14 residues. Trimming took off 1 base at V and 0 bases at J, with 4 bases between the two ends. Here the CDR3 reads CASSYFSSNQPQHF. In DNA form, the CDR3 reads TGTGCCAGCAGTTACTTTAGTAGCAATCAGCCCCAGCATTTT.

This clonotype was found a few times. CDR3 in amino acids: CASSPTSDRSNQPQHF. In nucleotides, the CDR3 is TGTGCCTCCAGCCCCACCAGTGACAGAAGCAATCAGCCCCAGCATTTT. The chain is built from TRBV10-3 and TRBJ1-5, with TRBD1 as a possible D gene (5 bases). The CDR3 has 16 amino acids. Trimming took 11 bases from V and 1 from J, leaving 21 bases between them. Germline assignment: CDR1 ENHRY and CDR2 SYGVKD.

This clonotype was seen a few times. The genes are TRBV13 and TRBJ2-5; D is possibly TRBD1 or TRBD2 (5 bases each). Trimming stripped 5 bases from V and 3 bases from J, with 10 bases between. The V gene's germline CDR1 is PRHDT and CDR2 FYEKMQ (reference sequence). The CDR3 runs 13 residues. CDR3 coding DNA: TGTGCCAGCAGCGACGGGACCGAAGAGACCCAGTACTTC. Encoded protein: CASSDGTEETQYF.

This clonotype came up many times. J is TRBJ1-1 and V is TRBV12-3 or TRBV12-4; TRBD1 matches 7 bases. V gave up 5 bases and J gave up 1 base; unmatched junction bases: 7. This CDR3 contains 15 residues. CDR3 DNA sequence: TGTGCCAGCAGTGTGGGGGACAGAGCGAACACTGAAGCTTTCTTT. This codes for CASSVGDRANTEAFF.